A single T cell receptor beta chain is shown here with its context. Those who participated ranged in age from roughly 18 to 89 years and resided in under 25 US areas. Participants reported their clinical history, and cohort assignment relied on those reports. The data stem from a study of blood T cell repertoires in COVID-19. Study as a whole: T cells, B-cell-depleted T cells, or PBMCs provided the cDNA or gDNA that served as material.

The germline gives CDR1 LNHDA, CDR2 SQIVND (reference sequence). V was clipped by 4 bases and J by 6 bases; unmatched bases: 18. The CDR3 spans 19 residues. Libraries were prepared by immunoSEQ multiplex PCR; TCRdb keeps only in-frame clonotypes and omits some of them. The table shows around 230,000 clones, with approximately 90% occurring only once. The clonotype comes from a woman aged 40 to 55 with acute COVID-19. The V call is TRBV19, the J call TRBJ2-3, with 11 positions matching TRBD1. The sample taken for sequencing was PBMCs or T cells enriched from blood (not recorded which). CDR3 nucleotide sequence: TGTGCCAGTAGTAGGACAGGGGGCGCAAGAGCAGGGTTAGGGGATACGCAGTATTTT. As protein: CASSRTGGARAGLGDTQYF.